The 22 T cell receptor beta chains in this list originate from one sample, sequenced in a study of blood T cell repertoires in COVID-19. Using immunoSEQ multiplex PCR, the repertoire was profiled, and TCRdb retains in-frame clones only, with some absent. The sample lists hundreds of thousands of clones, 82% occurring once. Sequences were obtained from peripheral blood. The receptors come from a woman in her sixties or seventies with active or convalescent COVID-19.

The rearrangement joins TRBV7-6 to TRBJ1-1; no firm D call. Looked up from germline, CDR1 is SGHVS and CDR2 is FNYEAQ. The CDR3 length is 12 residues. V dropped 6 bases and J dropped 4 bases, with 9 bases sitting between them. CDR3 sequence: CASSWHGTEAFF. The CDR3 DNA is TGTGCCAGCAGTTGGCATGGCACTGAAGCTTTCTTT.

The chain employs TRBV7-2 and TRBJ2-7, with 10 bases lining up with TRBD2. Germline values: CDR1 SGHTA, CDR2 FQGNSA. This CDR3 contains 15 residues. V was clipped by 5 bases and J by 2 bases; unmatched bases: 6. The CDR3 spells CASSGAGTSAYEQYF. The CDR3, as DNA: TGTGCCAGCAGCGGAGCCGGGACTAGCGCCTACGAGCAGTACTTC.

This clone was seen a single time. The genes are TRBV5-1 and TRBJ1-6; 10 nucleotides line up with TRBD1. Looked up from germline, CDR1 is SGHRS and CDR2 is YFSETQ. This CDR3 spans 14 amino acids. The V and J ends lost 2 bases and 8 bases, in that order; junction bases with no gene match: 1. This CDR3 is CASSFGQGDSPLHF. The DNA for the CDR3 is TGCGCCAGCAGCTTTGGACAGGGGGATTCACCCCTCCACTTT.

The chain couples TRBV7-9 to TRBJ2-3, with TRBD2 matching 10 bases. The CDR3 extends over 17 amino acids. Germline V CDR1 and CDR2: SEHNR, FQNEAQ (reference sequence). The V segment lost 5 bases and the J segment 5 bases; nucleotides outside the gene matches: 13. This CDR3 is CASSLSAGGAVGDTQYF. The CDR3 DNA follows: TGTGCCAGCAGCCTCTCAGCGGGGGGGGCCGTTGGAGATACGCAGTATTTT.

This clone appeared a few times. J is TRBJ2-3 and V is TRBV2; D is uncertain. Germline loops: CDR1 SNHLY, CDR2 FYNNEI. The CDR3 loop spans 17 amino acids. Trimming pared 5 bases from V and 1 base from J, leaving 19 bases between. CDR3 DNA: TGTGCCAGCAGTAGAGAGGCCTACATCTTGGGCACAGATACGCAGTATTTT. It codes for CASSREAYILGTDTQYF.

The chain employs TRBV4-1 and TRBJ2-7, with TRBD1 matching over 7 bases. Germline CDR1 reads MGHRA; CDR2 reads YSYEKL. J lost 5 bases, V lost 0 bases, and 7 bases had no gene match. The CDR3 extends over 15 amino acids. The DNA of the CDR3 is TGCGCCAGCAGCCAAGAGGGGCTAGGGGGCGACGAGCAGTACTTC. Amino acid sequence: CASSQEGLGGDEQYF.

The gene calls are TRBV5-1 and TRBJ2-7, with D hard to call. The length of the CDR3 is 14 residues. Per germline, CDR1 SGHRS and CDR2 YFSETQ. Trimming stripped 2 bases from V and 7 bases from J, with 16 bases between. The CDR3: CASSFEPGLGEQYF. CDR3 sequence (DNA): TGCGCCAGCAGCTTCGAGCCTGGCCTCGGGGAGCAGTACTTC.

The chain employs TRBV27 and TRBJ1-1; the D is unclear. V dropped 6 bases and J dropped 0 bases, with 8 bases sitting between them. Germline CDR1 is MNHEY and CDR2 is SMNVEV (reference sequence). This CDR3 comprises 13 residues. The CDR3 DNA sequence: TGTGCCAGCAGAGTACACATGAACACTGAAGCTTTCTTT. It specifies CASRVHMNTEAFF.

This rearrangement joins TRBV2 to TRBJ2-2; D perhaps matches TRBD2 (5 bases). V lost 5 bases and J 0 bases, leaving 10 bases between the germline ends. The CDR3 has 15 amino acids. CDR1 is SNHLY, CDR2 FYNNEI, per germline. In DNA form, the CDR3 reads TGTGCCAGCAGTAACCGGGGTTCGAACACCGGGGAGCTGTTTTTT. Its translation: CASSNRGSNTGELFF.

This chain links TRBV7-6 with TRBJ2-5; D possibly corresponds to TRBD2 (7 bases). V gave up 2 bases and J gave up 1 base, with 14 bases separating them. CDR3 length: 16 residues. Looked up from germline, CDR1 is SGHVS and CDR2 is FNYEAQ. For the CDR3, the DNA is TGTGCCAGCAGCTTACTCTCCGGGGGGCCCCAAGAGACCCAGTACTTC. Encoded protein: CASSLLSGGPQETQYF.

This chain links TRBV11-2 with TRBJ2-7; maybe TRBD2 (7 bases). The ends were cut back, 11 bases at V and 4 bases at J, with 18 bases in the middle. There are 13 residues in the CDR3. Germline V gives CDR1 SGHAT, CDR2 FQNNGV. The CDR3 coding sequence is TGTGCCTCAAATGGGGGCGGGGGTTACGAGCAGTACTTC. Protein: CASNGGGGYEQYF.

The chain has TRBV7-3 and TRBJ2-3, with 8 nucleotides matching TRBD2. Germline assignment: CDR1 SGHTA and CDR2 FQGTGA. This CDR3 comprises 14 residues. J lost 5 bases, V lost 4 bases, and 5 bases had no gene match. CDR3 DNA sequence: TGTGCCAGCAGCTATAGCGGGGTTGGAGATACGCAGTATTTT. Translation gives CASSYSGVGDTQYF.

CDR3 sequence: CASSQLPGQGAGELFF. The CDR3 nucleotides read TGTGCCAGTAGCCAACTACCGGGACAGGGGGCCGGGGAGCTGTTTTTT. This chain connects TRBV19 to TRBJ2-2, with TRBD1 matching over 11 bases. V shed 6 bases, J shed 6 bases, and the junction held 9 bases outside the gene matches. Germline V gene lookup returns CDR1 LNHDA and CDR2 SQIVND (reference sequence). This CDR3 is 16 amino acids long.

The chain uses TRBV18 and TRBJ1-5; 7 bases align to TRBD1. The germline V gene has CDR1 KGHSH and CDR2 LQKENI. V shed 1 base, J shed 7 bases, and the junction held 4 bases outside the gene matches. The CDR3 totals 14 residues. The CDR3 is CASSPQGAGQPQHF. The DNA of the CDR3 is TGTGCCAGCTCACCACAGGGGGCGGGGCAGCCCCAGCATTTT.

The V call is TRBV19, the J call TRBJ2-3; 7 bases fit TRBD2. From germline, CDR1 is LNHDA and CDR2 SQIVND (reference sequence). Trimming removed 3 bases from V and 3 bases from J; junction bases left unmatched: 9. The CDR3 contains 16 residues. CDR3 sequence: CASSIWGGGDTDTQYF. DNA for the CDR3: TGTGCCAGTAGTATCTGGGGCGGGGGTGATACAGATACGCAGTATTTT.

The chain recombines TRBV3-1 (or the pseudogene TRBV3-2) with TRBJ1-5, with D unresolved. Trimming cost V 4 bases and J 5 bases, with 12 bases left between them. CDR1 and CDR2 (germline): LGHDT, YNNKEL (reference sequence). This CDR3 spans 14 amino acids. In DNA, the CDR3 is TGTGCCAGCAGCCCTTCCCGGAGGTATCAGCCCCAGCATTTT. Amino acids: CASSPSRRYQPQHF.

V is TRBV10-3 and J is TRBJ1-6; D ambiguous. Per the germline V gene, CDR1 is ENHRY and CDR2 is SYGVKD. Trimming took off 2 bases at V and 8 bases at J, with 19 bases between the two ends. The CDR3 sequence is 17 residues long. The CDR3 nucleotides read TGTGCCATCAGTGAGCCCCGAACTGGAGGGCTGGATTCACCCCTCCACTTT. It yields the protein CAISEPRTGGLDSPLHF.

Here the CDR3 reads CASSEPGRGEDGYTF. CDR3 DNA sequence: TGTGCCAGCAGTGAACCCGGTCGGGGGGAGGATGGCTACACCTTC. The rearrangement uses TRBV6-1 and TRBJ1-2, with D possibly being TRBD1 (5 bases). V lost 2 bases and J 6 bases, leaving 16 bases between the germline ends. The CDR3 extends over 15 amino acids. Germline V lookup: CDR1 MNHNS, CDR2 SASEGT.

This chain connects TRBV6-2 or TRBV6-3 to TRBJ1-2; no clear D gene. The CDR3 contains 14 residues. Looked up from germline, CDR1 is MNHEY and CDR2 is SVGEGT. Trimming took off 7 bases at V and 1 base at J, with 13 bases between the two ends. CDR3 bases: TGTGCCAGCACCCCCCGAGGAGTTAACTATGGCTACACCTTC. Translating it yields CASTPRGVNYGYTF.

V gene TRBV2 combines with J gene TRBJ2-3; 7 bases are shared with TRBD2. This CDR3 has 15 amino acids. Trimming took 4 bases from V and 6 from J; bases not matched to a gene: 10. Germline V CDR1 and CDR2: SNHLY, FYNNEI. The DNA of the CDR3 is TGTGCCAGCAGTGGCCAAGCGACTAGCTCCGATACGCAGTATTTT. This codes for CASSGQATSSDTQYF.

This clone came up once. The chain carries TRBV3-1 (or the pseudogene TRBV3-2) and TRBJ2-3, with TRBD2 matching over 9 bases. The CDR3 is made up of 17 amino acids. Germline V gene sequence: CDR1 LGHDT, CDR2 YNNKEL (reference sequence). Germline trimming cut 3 bases from V and 5 bases from J; bases unmatched to any gene: 12. The CDR3 here is CASSQVVERGVQDTQYF. The CDR3 coding sequence is TGTGCCAGCAGCCAGGTAGTAGAGCGGGGGGTACAAGATACGCAGTATTTT.

The chain employs TRBV18 and TRBJ1-1; no definite D call. Germline assignment: CDR1 KGHSH and CDR2 LQKENI. The V and J ends lost 1 base and 0 bases respectively, with 6 bases between them. This CDR3 is built from 14 residues. The CDR3 DNA sequence: TGTGCCAGCTCACCACGGCAGATGAACACTGAAGCTTTCTTT. This gives the protein CASSPRQMNTEAFF.